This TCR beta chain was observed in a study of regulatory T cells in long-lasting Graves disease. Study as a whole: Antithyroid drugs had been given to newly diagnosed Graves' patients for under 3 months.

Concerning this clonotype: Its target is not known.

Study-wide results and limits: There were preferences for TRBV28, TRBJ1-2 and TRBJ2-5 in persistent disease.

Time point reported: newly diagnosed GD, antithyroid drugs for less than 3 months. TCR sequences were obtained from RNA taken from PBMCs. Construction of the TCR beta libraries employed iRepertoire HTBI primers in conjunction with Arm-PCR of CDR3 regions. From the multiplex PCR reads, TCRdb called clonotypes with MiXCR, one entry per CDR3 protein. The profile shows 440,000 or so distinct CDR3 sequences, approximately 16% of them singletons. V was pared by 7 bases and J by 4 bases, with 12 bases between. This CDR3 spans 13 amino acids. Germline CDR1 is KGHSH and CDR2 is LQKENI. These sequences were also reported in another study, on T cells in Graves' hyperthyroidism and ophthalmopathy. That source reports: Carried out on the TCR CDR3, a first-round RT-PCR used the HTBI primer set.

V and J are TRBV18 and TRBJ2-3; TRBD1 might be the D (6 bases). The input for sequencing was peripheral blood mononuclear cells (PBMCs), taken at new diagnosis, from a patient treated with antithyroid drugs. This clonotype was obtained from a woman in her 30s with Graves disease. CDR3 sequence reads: CASCLQGPDTQYF. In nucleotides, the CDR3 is TGTGCCAGCTGCCTGCAGGGGCCAGATACGCAGTATTTT.